This T cell receptor beta chain was profiled in a study of Ad26.COV2.S vaccination and SARS-CoV-2 variants. As for the study in general: Into the muscle, Ad26.COV2.S was dosed once or twice, 56 days apart.

Treatment described: around 19 received Ad26.COV2.S at low or high dose, single or two shots; five or six received placebo; per-sample allocation not given. After the first vaccine or placebo injection, samples were drawn on day 63. Boston provided a donor who was an adult aged 18-55 years. The administered vaccine (an Ad26 vector) expressed Wuhan-strain SARS-CoV-2 spike. Study findings and constraints: Those who received vaccine or placebo ended up with similar non-spike TCR breadth.

Note on this clone: What it binds is unknown.

Data came from immunoSEQ multiplex PCR; TCRdb stores just in-frame clones and leaves some out. This sample yields some 300,000 clones, of which 85% to 90% are seen a single time; around 1.9% belongs to the top ten. Germline V CDR1 and CDR2: MNHEY, SVGAGI. V was trimmed by 2 bases and J by 7 bases, leaving 14 bases between them. The CDR3 contains 14 residues. J is TRBJ2-5 and V is TRBV6-5; the D call may be TRBD1 or TRBD2 (5 bases each). The sample was peripheral blood, taken in a trial of Ad26.COV2.S vaccine versus placebo. This receptor was obtained from a person aged 18-65 years who received the Ad26.COV2.S COVID-19 vaccine or a placebo. In nucleotides, the CDR3 is TGTGCCAGCAGTTACACAGGCGGGTCAGGGACCCAGTACTTC. This encodes CASSYTGGSGTQYF.